The present T cell receptor (beta chain) was sequenced within a study of Ad26.COV2.S vaccination and SARS-CoV-2 variants. Overall study findings and caveats: Breadth of non-spike TCRs did not differ between vaccinees and placebo recipients.

The method was immunoSEQ multiplex PCR; TCRdb's version includes in-frame clones alone and lacks a portion of them. The top ten hold around 1.7% of the sample, which has under 500,000 clones, 92% seen once. Treatment indicated: some 19 received Ad26.COV2.S at low or high dose, single or two shots; about 5 received placebo; per-sample allocation not given. Day 63 after the first injection of vaccine or placebo was the sampling time. Germline assignment: CDR1 SGHDN and CDR2 FVKESK. Trimming shortened V by 1 base and J by 5 bases, and 11 bases separated the two germline ends. The CDR3 length is 14 residues. Regarding this clone: Its target is not known.

This TCR derives from a person between 18 and 59 years old who received the Ad26.COV2.S COVID-19 vaccine or a placebo. This chain uses TRBV14 with TRBJ1-1; D unresolved. Sequences were derived from peripheral blood, sampled in a trial of Ad26.COV2.S vaccine versus placebo. The CDR3 region is CASSQGEWQTEAFF. CDR3 DNA sequence: TGTGCCAGCAGCCAAGGGGAATGGCAAACTGAAGCTTTCTTT.